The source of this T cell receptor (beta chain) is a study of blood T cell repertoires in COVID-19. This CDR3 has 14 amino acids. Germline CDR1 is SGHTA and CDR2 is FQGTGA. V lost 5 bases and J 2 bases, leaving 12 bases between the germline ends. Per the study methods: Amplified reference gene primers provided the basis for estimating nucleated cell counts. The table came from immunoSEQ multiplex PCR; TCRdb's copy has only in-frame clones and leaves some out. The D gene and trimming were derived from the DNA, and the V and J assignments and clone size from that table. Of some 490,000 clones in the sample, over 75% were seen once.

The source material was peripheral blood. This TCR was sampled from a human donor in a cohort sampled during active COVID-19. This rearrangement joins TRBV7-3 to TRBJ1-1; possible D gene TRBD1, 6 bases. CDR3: CASSPLGGNTEAFF. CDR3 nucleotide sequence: TGTGCCAGCAGCCCTCTAGGGGGTAACACTGAAGCTTTCTTT.